These T cell receptor beta chains were read from a single sample in a study of T cell responses to AZD1222 COVID-19 vaccine. Data came from immunoSEQ multiplex PCR; TCRdb stores just in-frame clones and leaves some out. The table shows roughly 200,000 clones, with roughly 92% occurring only once. The specimen comprised peripheral blood, sampled 28 days after the second AZD1222 dose. These receptors were taken from an adult who received the AZD1222 COVID-19 vaccine. Each CDR3 is given with its conserved first and last residue. Each record gives: clone size, V gene, D gene, J gene, CDR3 DNA, CDR3 protein. The D gene is left open where the match is weak. The listing skips clone size in some rows; elsewhere it reads once, few, many or a size class.

abundance: .
v_gene: TRBV20-1
d_gene: .
j_gene: TRBJ1-2
CDR3nt: TGCAGTGCTAGTTCAAGGGGTTATGGCTACACCTTC
CDR3aa: CSASSRGYGYTF

abundance: .
v_gene: TRBV11-2
d_gene: .
j_gene: TRBJ1-2
CDR3nt: TGTGCCAGCAGCAAAAGTATTACAGGGCTGGTGGGCTACACCTTC
CDR3aa: CASSKSITGLVGYTF

abundance: .
v_gene: TRBV7-2
d_gene: TRBD2
j_gene: TRBJ2-2
CDR3nt: TGTGCCAGCAGCTTCCGGGGGACTAGCGGCACCGGGGAGCTGTTTTTT
CDR3aa: CASSFRGTSGTGELFF

abundance: once
v_gene: TRBV7-8
d_gene: .
j_gene: TRBJ2-3
CDR3nt: TGTGCCAGCAGCCCCAGAACAGGTAGCACAGATACGCAGTATTTT
CDR3aa: CASSPRTGSTDTQYF

abundance: few
v_gene: TRBV19
d_gene: .
j_gene: TRBJ2-3
CDR3nt: TGTGCCAGTAGTATGCATTCTAGCACAGATACGCAGTATTTT
CDR3aa: CASSMHSSTDTQYF

abundance: .
v_gene: TRBV7-5
d_gene: .
j_gene: TRBJ1-5
CDR3nt: TGTGCCAGAAGCTTTTTCACGAGGGACTGTTATCAGCCCCAGCATTTT
CDR3aa: CARSFFTRDCYQPQHF

abundance: .
v_gene: TRBV2
d_gene: TRBD1
j_gene: TRBJ2-4
CDR3nt: TGTGCCAGCAACACTAACAGGGGTACGGACATTCAGTACTTC
CDR3aa: CASNTNRGTDIQYF

abundance: .
v_gene: TRBV9
d_gene: .
j_gene: TRBJ2-4
CDR3nt: TGTGCCAGCAGCGTAGACGGCAGGGGCAAAAACATTCAGTACTTC
CDR3aa: CASSVDGRGKNIQYF

abundance: .
v_gene: TRBV24-1
d_gene: TRBD2
j_gene: TRBJ2-2
CDR3nt: TGTGCCACCAGCCCCGGGACTAGCAAGAAAGGGGAGCTGTTTTTT
CDR3aa: CATSPGTSKKGELFF

abundance: once
v_gene: TRBV11-2
d_gene: .
j_gene: TRBJ1-1
CDR3nt: TGTGCCAGCAGCTTAGTTATGAACACTGAAGCTTTCTTT
CDR3aa: CASSLVMNTEAFF

abundance: few
v_gene: TRBV5-6
d_gene: .
j_gene: TRBJ1-1
CDR3nt: TGTGCCAGCAGCAGGAGCAGAACTGAAGCTTTCTTT
CDR3aa: CASSRSRTEAFF

abundance: .
v_gene: TRBV28
d_gene: .
j_gene: TRBJ2-3
CDR3nt: TGTGCCAGCAGCATTGGGGGGGCGACAGATACGCAGTATTTT
CDR3aa: CASSIGGATDTQYF

abundance: .
v_gene: TRBV24-1
d_gene: .
j_gene: TRBJ1-5
CDR3nt: TGTGCCACCAGTGACCCGCGCACCAGAAGCAATCAGCCCCAGCATTTT
CDR3aa: CATSDPRTRSNQPQHF

abundance: .
v_gene: TRBV6-2/TRBV6-3
d_gene: .
j_gene: TRBJ1-4
CDR3nt: TGTGCCAGCAGCCCGGGACAAGGGGCAGCTTCAACTAATGAAAAACTGTTTTTT
CDR3aa: CASSPGQGAASTNEKLFF

abundance: .
v_gene: TRBV7-9
d_gene: .
j_gene: TRBJ2-7
CDR3nt: TGTGCCAGCAGCTTTTCGGTGGGGGGCTACGAGCAGTACTTC
CDR3aa: CASSFSVGGYEQYF

abundance: .
v_gene: TRBV4-1
d_gene: TRBD1
j_gene: TRBJ2-1
CDR3nt: TGCGCCAGCAGCTTTGGACAGGGGGCGCGAAATGAGCAGTTCTTC
CDR3aa: CASSFGQGARNEQFF

abundance: .
v_gene: TRBV5-6
d_gene: TRBD1
j_gene: TRBJ1-3
CDR3nt: TGTGCCAGCAGCTTGGGGACAGGGTTGAGCTCTGGAAACACCATATATTTT
CDR3aa: CASSLGTGLSSGNTIYF

abundance: .
v_gene: TRBV19
d_gene: .
j_gene: TRBJ1-6
CDR3nt: TGTGCCAGTAAATTGGAGGGGCAGTCCTATAATTCACCCCTCCACTTT
CDR3aa: CASKLEGQSYNSPLHF

abundance: .
v_gene: TRBV12-5
d_gene: TRBD2
j_gene: TRBJ2-1
CDR3nt: TGTGCTAGTGGCCTGACTAGCGGGGGTGCTTACAATGAGCAGTTCTTC
CDR3aa: CASGLTSGGAYNEQFF

abundance: .
v_gene: TRBV20-1
d_gene: .
j_gene: TRBJ2-5
CDR3nt: TGCAGTGCCACGCCGGCGGGTCCCCAGTACTTC
CDR3aa: CSATPAGPQYF

abundance: .
v_gene: TRBV27
d_gene: TRBD1
j_gene: TRBJ2-5
CDR3nt: TGTGCCAGCAGTATATCCGGGACAGGGAAAGAGACCCAGTACTTC
CDR3aa: CASSISGTGKETQYF

abundance: once
v_gene: TRBV7-9
d_gene: .
j_gene: TRBJ1-6
CDR3nt: TGTGCCAGCAGCTTAGCGTTGGCTGTTAATTCACCCCTCCACTTT
CDR3aa: CASSLALAVNSPLHF

abundance: .
v_gene: TRBV6-2/TRBV6-3
d_gene: TRBD1
j_gene: TRBJ1-6
CDR3nt: TGTGCCAGCAGTTACGTTTCAGGGGGTTCACCCCTCCACTTT
CDR3aa: CASSYVSGGSPLHF

abundance: .
v_gene: TRBV2
d_gene: .
j_gene: TRBJ1-5
CDR3nt: TGTGCCAGCAGGGGGGATTATCAGCCCCAGCATTTT
CDR3aa: CASRGDYQPQHF

abundance: few
v_gene: TRBV18
d_gene: TRBD1
j_gene: TRBJ1-1
CDR3nt: TGTGCCAGCTCGCCCAACAGGGGCGAAGTGGAAGCTTTCTTT
CDR3aa: CASSPNRGEVEAFF

abundance: .
v_gene: TRBV18
d_gene: TRBD2
j_gene: TRBJ2-1
CDR3nt: TGTGCCAGCTCGCGCGGACTAGGCGGCGATAGCTCCTACAATGAGCAGTTCTTC
CDR3aa: CASSRGLGGDSSYNEQFF

abundance: .
v_gene: TRBV29-1
d_gene: .
j_gene: TRBJ2-7
CDR3nt: TGCAGCGTCTTAGAGGAGGGCAACGAGCAGTACTTC
CDR3aa: CSVLEEGNEQYF

abundance: .
v_gene: TRBV3-1/TRBV3-2
d_gene: TRBD2
j_gene: TRBJ2-5
CDR3nt: TGTGCCAGCAGCCTTCTGGGACTAGCGGGAGGGAAAGAGACCCAGTACTTC
CDR3aa: CASSLLGLAGGKETQYF

abundance: few
v_gene: TRBV7-2
d_gene: .
j_gene: TRBJ1-2
CDR3nt: TGTGCCAGCAGCTTAAGGTGGGGGTCCTATGGCTACACCTTC
CDR3aa: CASSLRWGSYGYTF

abundance: .
v_gene: TRBV5-1
d_gene: TRBD1
j_gene: TRBJ2-7
CDR3nt: TGCGCCAGCAGCTTGGTTGGGGACAGATCCTACGAGCAGTACTTC
CDR3aa: CASSLVGDRSYEQYF

abundance: .
v_gene: TRBV5-5
d_gene: .
j_gene: TRBJ2-7
CDR3nt: TGTGCCAGCAGCTTGGGACAGGGAGGTTACGAGCAGTACTTC
CDR3aa: CASSLGQGGYEQYF

abundance: .
v_gene: TRBV6-2/TRBV6-3
d_gene: .
j_gene: TRBJ2-1
CDR3nt: TGTGCCAGCAGTTATACGATAAGGGACACTGAGCAGTTCTTC
CDR3aa: CASSYTIRDTEQFF

abundance: .
v_gene: TRBV4-1
d_gene: .
j_gene: TRBJ1-1
CDR3nt: TGCGCCAGCAGCCAAAGCCCCTCATCGGTCACTGAAGCTTTCTTT
CDR3aa: CASSQSPSSVTEAFF

abundance: .
v_gene: TRBV3-1/TRBV3-2
d_gene: .
j_gene: TRBJ2-2
CDR3nt: TGTGCCAGCAGCCAAGATCTCGGGGCTAACACCGGGGAGCTGTTTTTT
CDR3aa: CASSQDLGANTGELFF

abundance: .
v_gene: TRBV25-1
d_gene: TRBD1
j_gene: TRBJ1-3
CDR3nt: TGTGCCAGCAGTGCCCCCGGGACAGGGGGCAGGTCTGGAAACACCATATATTTT
CDR3aa: CASSAPGTGGRSGNTIYF

abundance: .
v_gene: TRBV29-1
d_gene: TRBD1
j_gene: TRBJ1-2
CDR3nt: TGCAGCGTAAGACAGGGGCGGTTCTATGGCTACACCTTC
CDR3aa: CSVRQGRFYGYTF

abundance: once
v_gene: TRBV9
d_gene: .
j_gene: TRBJ2-1
CDR3nt: TGTGCCAGCAGCGCCGGACTCGTCTTAGACAATGAGCAGTTCTTC
CDR3aa: CASSAGLVLDNEQFF

abundance: .
v_gene: TRBV6-6
d_gene: TRBD1
j_gene: TRBJ1-6
CDR3nt: TGTGCCAGCAGTACAGGGGGCGTGAATTCACCCCTCCACTTT
CDR3aa: CASSTGGVNSPLHF

abundance: .
v_gene: TRBV6-6
d_gene: .
j_gene: TRBJ1-5
CDR3nt: TGTGCCAGCAGTCTAGGAGGGGGTTCCCAGCCCCAGCATTTT
CDR3aa: CASSLGGGSQPQHF

abundance: .
v_gene: TRBV21-1
d_gene: .
j_gene: TRBJ2-3
CDR3nt: TGTGCCAGCAGTTGTAAGGTAGCGGGGCGTGAAAATACGCAGTATTTT
CDR3aa: CASSCKVAGRENTQYF

abundance: .
v_gene: TRBV27
d_gene: TRBD1
j_gene: TRBJ1-2
CDR3nt: TGTGCCAGCAGTCGGACAGGCCTAAACTATGGCTACACCTTC
CDR3aa: CASSRTGLNYGYTF

abundance: .
v_gene: TRBV5-1
d_gene: .
j_gene: TRBJ1-2
CDR3nt: TGCGCCAGCAGCTTGGGGACAGTCTATGGCTACACCTTC
CDR3aa: CASSLGTVYGYTF

abundance: .
v_gene: TRBV30
d_gene: TRBD1
j_gene: TRBJ1-2
CDR3nt: TGTGCCTGGAGGGGAAGACTTCGACGGGACAGGGCTGGGGACGGCTACACCTTC
CDR3aa: CAWRGRLRRDRAGDGYTF

abundance: .
v_gene: TRBV5-1
d_gene: TRBD1
j_gene: TRBJ1-4
CDR3nt: TGCGCCAGCAGCACAGGGGATTGGTATGAAAAACTGTTTTTT
CDR3aa: CASSTGDWYEKLFF

abundance: .
v_gene: TRBV9
d_gene: .
j_gene: TRBJ1-2
CDR3nt: TGTGCCAGCAGCGTACGAGGGTTTGGCTACACCTTC
CDR3aa: CASSVRGFGYTF

abundance: .
v_gene: TRBV4-2
d_gene: .
j_gene: TRBJ2-5
CDR3nt: TGTGCCAGCAGTCACAACAGGGATGGCCAGTACTTC
CDR3aa: CASSHNRDGQYF

abundance: .
v_gene: TRBV18
d_gene: .
j_gene: TRBJ2-6
CDR3nt: TGTGCCAGCTCACCAGAGATCTCTGGGGCCAACGTCCTGACTTTC
CDR3aa: CASSPEISGANVLTF

abundance: .
v_gene: TRBV19
d_gene: .
j_gene: TRBJ2-5
CDR3nt: TGTGCCAGTAGCTCGGGACAAAAAGAGACCCAGTACTTC
CDR3aa: CASSSGQKETQYF

abundance: .
v_gene: TRBV19
d_gene: .
j_gene: TRBJ1-4
CDR3nt: TGTGCCAGTAGTAGGACAAGAGTTGCAACTAATGAAAAACTGTTTTTT
CDR3aa: CASSRTRVATNEKLFF

abundance: .
v_gene: TRBV27
d_gene: TRBD1
j_gene: TRBJ2-2
CDR3nt: TGTGCCAGCAGCCGTGGGACAGGGTGGACCGGGGAGCTGTTTTTT
CDR3aa: CASSRGTGWTGELFF

abundance: .
v_gene: TRBV2
d_gene: TRBD1
j_gene: TRBJ1-5
CDR3nt: TGTGCCAGCTGTTCCGTTTCGGGACAGGGGAAAACCTCTTCCAATCAGCCCCAGCATTTT
CDR3aa: CASCSVSGQGKTSSNQPQHF

abundance: .
v_gene: TRBV5-1
d_gene: TRBD1
j_gene: TRBJ1-2
CDR3nt: TGCGCCAGCAGCCCGGAGCCGGGACAGGGTTATGGCTACACCTTC
CDR3aa: CASSPEPGQGYGYTF

abundance: .
v_gene: TRBV5-6
d_gene: .
j_gene: TRBJ2-1
CDR3nt: TGTGCCAGCAGCTTGGCCGGTGGCGGGGTAGTTAATGAGCAGTTCTTC
CDR3aa: CASSLAGGGVVNEQFF

abundance: .
v_gene: TRBV4-2
d_gene: .
j_gene: TRBJ1-5
CDR3nt: TGTGCCAGCAGCCAAGAGGGGCAGGGAAGGTGGTCTAGCAATCAGCCCCAGCATTTT
CDR3aa: CASSQEGQGRWSSNQPQHF